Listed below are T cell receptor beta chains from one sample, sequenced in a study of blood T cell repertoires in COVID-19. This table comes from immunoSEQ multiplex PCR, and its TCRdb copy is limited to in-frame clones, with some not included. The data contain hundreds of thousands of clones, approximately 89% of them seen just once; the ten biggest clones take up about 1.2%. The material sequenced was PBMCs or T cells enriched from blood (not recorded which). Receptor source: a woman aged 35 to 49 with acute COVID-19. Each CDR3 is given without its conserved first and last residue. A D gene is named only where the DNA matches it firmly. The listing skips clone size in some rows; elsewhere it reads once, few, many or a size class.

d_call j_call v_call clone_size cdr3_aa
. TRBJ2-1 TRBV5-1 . ASGSGYNEQF
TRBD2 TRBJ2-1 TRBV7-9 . ASSSIAGGLGEQF
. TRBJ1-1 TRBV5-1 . ASSLVGARTEAF
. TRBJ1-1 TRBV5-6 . ASSFGPFEAF
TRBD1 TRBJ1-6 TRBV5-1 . ASSLAGQGNSPLH
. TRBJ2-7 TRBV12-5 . ASPPVNETLGRYEQY
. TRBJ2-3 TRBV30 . AWRGRGRSQY
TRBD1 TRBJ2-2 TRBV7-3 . ASSLDRGRTGELF
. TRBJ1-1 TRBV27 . ASSLLGGTEAF
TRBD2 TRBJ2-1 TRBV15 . ATSRSSGTYNEQF
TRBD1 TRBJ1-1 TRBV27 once ASGIPPTGVMTEAF
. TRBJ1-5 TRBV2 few ASSEAPVQPQH
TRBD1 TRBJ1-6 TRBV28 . ASSSVGTGVSPLH
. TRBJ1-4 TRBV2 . ASSEGQSSLF
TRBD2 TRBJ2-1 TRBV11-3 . ASSPWTSGSFWEQF
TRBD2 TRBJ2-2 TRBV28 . ASSYSGGNTGELF
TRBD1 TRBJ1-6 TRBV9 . ASKTYTPGQGIQNSPLH
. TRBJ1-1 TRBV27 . ASSRNRVTEAF
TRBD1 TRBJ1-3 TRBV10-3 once AISESGTGLRNTIY
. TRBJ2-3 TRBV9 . ASSARLTDTQY
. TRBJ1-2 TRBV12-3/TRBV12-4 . ASRHPNYGYT
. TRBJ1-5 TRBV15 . ATSGGGGGNQPQH
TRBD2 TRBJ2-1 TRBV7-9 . ASSLGLAPEQF
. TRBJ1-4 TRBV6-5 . ASSYSKWTANEKLF
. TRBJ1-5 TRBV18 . ASSPPTGSGSNQPQH